The present entry profiles one T cell receptor beta chain with its context. Germline V CDR1 and CDR2: LGHNA, YNFKEQ. The V end lost 0 bases, the J end lost 5 bases, and 10 bases lay between the germline ends. The CDR3 covers 14 residues. Produced via immunoSEQ multiplex PCR; TCRdb's table is partial and in-frame only. The data contain tens of thousands of clones, 65% to 90% of them seen just once; the ten biggest clones take up about 12%. This record comes from a study of blood T cell repertoires in COVID-19. About the study: The cDNA or gDNA used as material had been derived from T cells, B-cell-depleted T cells, or PBMCs.

The chain is built from TRBV4-2 and TRBJ2-5; D may be TRBD2 (5 bases). This clonotype was obtained from a human donor in a cohort sampled during active COVID-19. Input material: peripheral blood. The CDR3 region has the DNA TGTGCCAGCAGCCAAGACTACCGGGGTGAGACCCAGTACTTC. Translation: CASSQDYRGETQYF.